Below, 18 T cell receptor beta chains from the same sample are listed, as sequenced in a study of shared clonotypes between healthy human individuals. Sequencing used immunoSEQ multiplex PCR; TCRdb keeps in-frame clones, though not all of them. The top ten clones hold around 0.37% of a sample with 2 million to 3 million clones, 80% to 95% of them seen once. The sequencing input was naive CD4+ T cells from PBMCs. Subset noted: CD45RA+ positively selected. Every receptor here comes from a man in his late teens or twenties in good health. Some clones in this sample may be carry-over from other donors' samples.

The chain combines TRBV19 with TRBJ2-7, with 9 bases that match TRBD2. The junction had 5 bases not matched to a gene; V was cut back by 9 bases and J by 2 bases. The CDR3 runs to 13 residues. In germline, CDR1 is LNHDA, CDR2 SQIVND (reference sequence). CDR3 protein: CASELAGAYEQYF. CDR3 DNA sequence: TGTGCCAGCGAACTAGCGGGCGCCTACGAGCAGTACTTC.

In its sample, this clone was seen a few times. This rearrangement joins TRBV28 to TRBJ1-1, with TRBD1 matching 7 bases. Germline lookup yields CDR1 MDHEN and CDR2 SYDVKM. The junction had 8 bases not matched to a gene; V was cut back by 3 bases and J by 4 bases. CDR3 length: 15 amino acids. Written as DNA, the CDR3 is TGTGCCAGCAGTTTGCTACGGCAGGGGGGCACTGAAGCTTTCTTT. Translating gives CASSLLRQGGTEAFF.

Remarks on this clone: The sample holds other DNA sequences that translate to the same CDR3. This chain links TRBV5-1 with TRBJ2-1; 8 nucleotides match TRBD2. V shed 7 bases and J 0 bases; nucleotides not matched to a gene: 3. Germline loops: CDR1 SGHRS, CDR2 YFSETQ. The CDR3 has 14 residues. The CDR3 sequence is CASGTSGSYNEQFF. The CDR3 coding sequence is TGCGCCAGCGGCACTAGCGGCTCCTACAATGAGCAGTTCTTC.

The gene calls are TRBV10-3 and TRBJ1-2; D is possibly TRBD1 (5 bases). CDR1 is ENHRY, CDR2 SYGVKD, per germline. The CDR3 has 12 amino acids. V gave up 5 bases and J gave up 3 bases, with 7 bases separating them. The CDR3 DNA is TGTGCCATCAGTCCAGGGTACTATGGCTACACCTTC. This sequence encodes CAISPGYYGYTF.

DNA of the CDR3: TGTGCCAGCTCACCAAACGGTCCCGGGGAGCTGTTTTTT. Translation gives CASSPNGPGELFF. The chain uses TRBV18 and TRBJ2-2; D is undetermined. This CDR3 region has 13 residues. The germline V gene has CDR1 KGHSH and CDR2 LQKENI. Deletions cut 2 bases from V and 6 bases from J, with 7 bases between.

The gene calls are TRBV2 and TRBJ2-2; TRBD1 aligns across 8 bases. This CDR3 has 15 amino acids. Trimming cost V 6 bases and J 7 bases; bases outside gene matches: 10. Germline CDR1 is SNHLY and CDR2 is FYNNEI. The CDR3 loop reads CASSSRTGSVGELFF. CDR3 nucleotide sequence: TGTGCCAGCAGCTCCCGGACAGGGTCGGTCGGGGAGCTGTTTTTT.

In this sample, this clone turned up once. The genes are TRBV2 and TRBJ2-5; 7 nucleotides line up with TRBD2. This CDR3 has 15 amino acids. The trim removed 8 bases at V and 7 bases at J, leaving 16 bases unmatched. Per the germline V gene, CDR1 is SNHLY and CDR2 is FYNNEI. The CDR3 bases are TGTGCCAGCGCTATCGGGAGGACGACAGACGGGACCCAGTACTTC. The encoded protein is CASAIGRTTDGTQYF.

Notes on this clone: Distinct nucleotide sequences in the sample also encode this CDR3. The CDR3: CASSLRSGNTIYF. CDR3 bases: TGTGCCAGCAGCTTGCGCTCTGGAAACACCATATATTTT. The rearrangement uses TRBV11-3 and TRBJ1-3; D ambiguous. The CDR3 totals 13 residues. The ends were cut back, 3 bases at V and 0 bases at J, with 3 bases in the middle. CDR1 and CDR2 (germline): SGHNT, YENEEA.

The rearrangement uses TRBV30 and TRBJ2-4; D perhaps matches TRBD1 (5 bases). The CDR3 totals 17 residues. Trimming removed 0 bases from V and 0 bases from J, with 15 bases in between. CDR1 GTSNPN and CDR2 SVGIG come from the germline V gene (reference sequence). CDR3 amino acids: CAWSVRGSPVAKNIQYF. DNA of the CDR3: TGTGCCTGGAGTGTAAGGGGCAGCCCAGTAGCCAAAAACATTCAGTACTTC.

The V gene is TRBV9, the J gene TRBJ1-1; maybe TRBD1 (6 bases). Between the trimmed V and J ends, which lost 6 bases and 1 base, there was a span of 19 bases. Per germline, CDR1 SGDLS and CDR2 YYNGEE. This CDR3 has 16 residues. CDR3 in DNA: TGTGCCAGCACCCGAATTGCCGGGACAAGGAACACTGAAGCTTTCTTT. Protein product: CASTRIAGTRNTEAFF.

The V call is TRBV5-7, the J call TRBJ1-2; no definite D call. TRBV5-7 is an open reading frame, and its role is uncertain. The CDR3 is 16 amino acids. V lost 4 bases and J lost 0, with 16 bases in between. The CDR3 loop is CASSPPEAESNYGYTF. The CDR3, as DNA: TGTGCCAGCAGCCCCCCTGAGGCGGAATCTAACTATGGCTACACCTTC.

This clone occurred once. The sample has other DNA sequences that encode this CDR3 too. V usage is TRBV27 and J usage is TRBJ2-5, with a possible D match to TRBD1 (5 bases). Germline CDR1 and CDR2: MNHEY and SMNVEV (reference sequence). This CDR3 comprises 14 residues. V lost 2 bases and J 1 base, leaving 8 bases between the germline ends. The CDR3, as DNA: TGTGCCAGCAGTTTAGGACAAACCCAAGAGACCCAGTACTTC. Protein sequence: CASSLGQTQETQYF.

For this clone: The sample contains more than one DNA sequence encoding this CDR3. The V gene is TRBV30, the J gene TRBJ2-2; TRBD1 might be the D (6 bases). Germline loops: CDR1 GTSNPN, CDR2 SVGIG (reference sequence). CDR3 length: 14 residues. The ends were cut back, 2 bases at V and 1 base at J, with 8 bases in the middle. Here the CDR3 reads CAWSSGVNTGELFF. CDR3 DNA sequence: TGTGCCTGGAGTTCAGGGGTGAACACCGGGGAGCTGTTTTTT.

CDR3 region: CASSPIAGGSYNEQFF. CDR3 DNA sequence: TGTGCCAGTAGTCCGATCGCGGGAGGATCCTACAATGAGCAGTTCTTC. V and J are TRBV19 and TRBJ2-1; 8 positions match TRBD2. This CDR3 comprises 16 residues. V shed 5 bases and J 1 base; nucleotides not matched to a gene: 7. The germline V gene has CDR1 LNHDA and CDR2 SQIVND (reference sequence).

The chain has TRBV2 and TRBJ2-1; the D gene is possibly TRBD1 (6 bases). The CDR3 runs 15 residues. V lost 7 bases, J lost 4 bases, and 17 bases lay in between. The germline gives CDR1 SNHLY, CDR2 FYNNEI. The CDR3 DNA reads as TGTGCCAGCAAGGAGAGAGGACAGCCATACAATGAGCAGTTCTTC. Translating gives CASKERGQPYNEQFF. Complete variable domain (other parts from reference TRBV2 and TRBJ2-1): EPEVTQTPSHQVTQMGQEVILRCVPISNHLYFYWYRQILGQKVEFLVSFYNNEISEKSEIFDDQFSVERPDGSNFTLKIRSTKLEDSAMYFCASKERGQPYNEQFFGPGTRLTVL.

Only a few counts were recorded for this clone. As DNA, the CDR3 is TGTGCCAGCAGCTTGGGACCGGTTGTCGCCCAGGGAGGGCAGTACTTC. This codes for CASSLGPVVAQGGQYF. The chain carries TRBV5-4 and TRBJ2-7, with a possible D match to TRBD2 (6 bases). CDR1 SGHNT and CDR2 YYREEE come from the germline V gene (reference sequence). The V and J ends lost 0 bases and 9 bases respectively, with 22 bases between them. The CDR3 has 16 amino acids. Looking up the rest from reference TRBV5-4 and TRBJ2-7 gives the full variable domain: ETGVTQSPTHLIKTRGQQVTLRCSSQSGHNTVSWYQQALGQGPQFIFQYYREEENGRGNFPPRFSGLQFPNYSSELNVNALELDDSALYLCASSLGPVVAQGGQYFGPGTRLTVT.

V and J are TRBV19 and TRBJ2-5, with TRBD1 matching over 9 bases. Germline CDR1 reads LNHDA; CDR2 reads SQIVND (reference sequence). This CDR3 region has 14 residues. Unmatched junction bases numbered 6, after V lost 7 bases and J lost 3 bases. For the CDR3, the DNA is TGTGCCAGTACCTTTACAGGGGGCGAAGAGACCCAGTACTTC. As protein: CASTFTGGEETQYF. Full variable domain (remainder filled in from reference TRBV19 and TRBJ2-5): DGGITQSPKYLFRKEGQNVTLSCEQNLNHDAMYWYRQDPGQGLRLIYYSQIVNDFQKGDIAEGYSVSREKKESFPLTVTSAQKNPTAFYLCASTFTGGEETQYFGPGTRLLVL.

V is TRBV5-1 and J is TRBJ2-1; D is undetermined. Germline V gene sequence: CDR1 SGHRS, CDR2 YFSETQ. Trimming stripped 1 base from V and 1 base from J, with 9 bases between. The length of the CDR3 is 15 residues. In nucleotides, the CDR3 is TGCGCCAGCAGCTTGAGCTTCGAATCCTACAATGAGCAGTTCTTC. It is translated as CASSLSFESYNEQFF.